This T cell receptor (beta chain) stems from a study of blood T cell repertoires in COVID-19. Across the whole study: The origin of the acute and convalescent COVID-19 samples was the United States, Italy and Spain. PBMCs, B-cell-depleted T cells, or T cells provided the cDNA or gDNA that made up the material.

V lost 7 bases and J lost 8; bases outside the gene matches: 9. CDR1 is WSHSY and CDR2 is SAAADI in the germline V gene. This CDR3 has 13 residues. This clone was found once. Authors' data handling: Amplification of reference gene primers was used by the study to estimate nucleated cell counts. Sequencing was performed with immunoSEQ multiplex PCR; in TCRdb, only in-frame clones are kept and a portion is missing. V and J calls plus clone size are reproduced from that table; the DNA served to infer D and trimming. Among 310,000 or so clones listed, around 87% were seen once. Sequencing was carried out using peripheral blood. V gene TRBV10-2 combines with J gene TRBJ1-2; 8 bases line up with TRBD1. The receptor was derived from a man between 45 and 60 years old with active or convalescent COVID-19. The CDR3 DNA sequence: TGCGCCAGCAAACTCGGACAGGGTAGCGGCTACACCTTC. Protein sequence: CASKLGQGSGYTF.